The 18 T cell receptor beta chains given below trace back to one sample, sequenced in a study of blood T cells in healthy people across ages (dated by TCRdb to the mid-2010s). Library preparation was by 5' RACE. Sequenced using an Illumina HiSeq 2500. A second PCR of about 7 to 12 cycles was run with a J-beta primer mix and a sample-barcoded 5' primer. The public reads were reanalyzed by TCRdb: fastp trimming at Q25, MiXCR alignment, in-frame beta chains only. Rows merge per CDR3 protein into single entries with the most common DNA and genes. In all, the sample holds more than 1 million distinct CDR3 sequences, and around 45% of those were seen once. 15% to 20% of the sample is in the top ten clones. The material sequenced was blood. The receptors derive from an older woman in good health.

The table lists this clonotype with a count of one. The chain joins TRBV20-1 to TRBJ2-2; D is ambiguous. Germline V gene lookup returns CDR1 DFQATT and CDR2 SNEGSKA (reference sequence). This CDR3 spans 14 amino acids. The V end was cut by 6 bases, the J end by 1 base, with 12 bases between. The CDR3 nucleotides are TGCAGTGCCGAAGGAGAATTGAACACCGGGGAGCTGTTTTTT. As protein: CSAEGELNTGELFF.

About this clonotype itself: The junction differs from germline at one of its ends, possibly a read error. This chain connects TRBV19 to TRBJ1-2; 7 bases fit TRBD1. The V gene's germline CDR1 is LNHDA and CDR2 SQIVND (reference sequence). CDR3 length: 14 amino acids. The CDR3 here is CVSTGQLANYGYTF. The CDR3 DNA is TGTGTCAGTACGGGACAGCTCGCTAACTATGGCTACACCTTC.

The CDR3 spells CASSLQSADTQYF. DNA for the CDR3: TGTGCCAGCAGCCTCCAGAGCGCCGATACGCAGTATTTT. The chain employs TRBV7-2 and TRBJ2-3; D not resolved. The V gene's germline CDR1 is SGHTA and CDR2 FQGNSA. The V end was cut by 5 bases, the J end by 6 bases, with 12 bases between. This CDR3 contains 13 residues.

The chain is built from TRBV6-5 and TRBJ2-5; D is perhaps TRBD1 (5 bases). Germline V gives CDR1 MNHEY, CDR2 SVGAGI. Deletions cut 2 bases from V and 6 bases from J, with 10 bases between. The CDR3 has 13 amino acids. The CDR3 nucleotides are TGTGCCAGCAGTTACCGGACATATCAGACCCAGTACTTC. This sequence encodes CASSYRTYQTQYF.

The CDR3 loop is CASSSRGMETQYF. The CDR3 region has the DNA TGTGCCAGCAGTTCGAGAGGGATGGAGACCCAGTACTTC. The V and J genes are TRBV12-3 or TRBV12-4 and TRBJ2-5, with a weak D call TRBD2 (5 bases). The length of the CDR3 is 13 residues. V lost 4 bases and J 5 bases, leaving 11 bases between the germline ends.

The chain uses TRBV6-1 and TRBJ2-7, with TRBD1 matching 7 bases. Germline V gene data show CDR1 as MNHNS and CDR2 as SASEGT. The CDR3 runs 16 residues. Germline trimming cut 2 bases from V and 3 bases from J; bases unmatched to any gene: 10. The CDR3 DNA follows: TGTGCCAGCAGTGAACGAGCGACAGGGACCGTCTACGAGCAGTACTTC. Its protein product is CASSERATGTVYEQYF.

This clonotype was observed a single time. The chain links TRBV27 to TRBJ1-5; 7 bases align to TRBD1. This CDR3 has 15 residues. Germline V gene data show CDR1 as MNHEY and CDR2 as SMNVEV (reference sequence). J lost 0 bases, V lost 6 bases, and 5 bases had no gene match. CDR3 bases: TGTGCCAGCAGGGGACAGACTCATAGCAATCAGCCCCAGCATTTT. Encoded protein: CASRGQTHSNQPQHF.

The chain has TRBV24-1 and TRBJ2-3; the D is unclear. V was cut by 5 bases and J by 4 bases, with 12 bases left in between. The CDR3 is made up of 14 amino acids. The germline gives CDR1 KGHDR, CDR2 SFDVKD. For the CDR3, the DNA is TGTGCCACCAGTGTGGGCAGAGGAGCAGATACGCAGTATTTT. It translates to CATSVGRGADTQYF.

This clonotype was observed a handful of times. V usage is TRBV27 and J usage is TRBJ2-7, with 7 bases identical to TRBD1. CDR1 and CDR2 (germline): MNHEY, SMNVEV (reference sequence). CDR3 length: 14 residues. With V trimmed by 2 bases and J by 2 bases, 3 bases remained unmatched. CDR3 region: CASSLQTGPYEQYF. CDR3 nucleotides: TGTGCCAGCAGTTTACAGACAGGGCCCTACGAGCAGTACTTC.

This clonotype occurred a few times. V usage is TRBV29-1 and J usage is TRBJ2-3; 11 nucleotides agree with TRBD2. Trimming removed 6 bases from V and 0 bases from J; junction bases left unmatched: 5. The CDR3 is 15 amino acids. CDR1 and CDR2 from the germline V gene are SQVTM and ANQGSEA. The CDR3 nucleotides read TGCAGCGTCCCCTGGACTAGCGGGAGCACAGATACGCAGTATTTT. Its protein is CSVPWTSGSTDTQYF.

The rearrangement joins TRBV5-1 to TRBJ2-3; D uncertain. This CDR3 region has 14 residues. The germline V and J ends were trimmed by 5 bases and 6 bases, with 16 bases remaining between them. Germline V gene lookup returns CDR1 SGHRS and CDR2 YFSETQ. In nucleotides, the CDR3 is TGCGCCAGCAGGTCGGCCCAGAGGTCGGATACGCAGTATTTT. Amino acids: CASRSAQRSDTQYF.

This clonotype was seen more than once but under ten times. The V call is TRBV12-3 or TRBV12-4, the J call TRBJ2-1; D is perhaps TRBD1 or TRBD2 (5 bases each). The V gene lost 6 bases and the J gene lost 0 bases, with 12 bases spanning the gap. The CDR3 sequence is 15 residues long. This CDR3 reads CASSRGRSSYNEQFF. Written as DNA, the CDR3 is TGTGCCAGCAGCCGGGGACGGAGCTCCTACAATGAGCAGTTCTTC.

This clonotype was counted between two and nine times. The V call is TRBV7-9, the J call TRBJ2-5; D is uncertain. This CDR3 has 14 residues. Germline V gene lookup returns CDR1 SEHNR and CDR2 FQNEAQ (reference sequence). Deletions cut 1 base from V and 5 bases from J, with 11 bases between. This CDR3 reads CASSLVSSGETQYF. The DNA for the CDR3 is TGTGCCAGCAGCTTAGTATCTTCTGGTGAGACCCAGTACTTC.

This clonotype was detected many times. The chain carries TRBV6-6 and TRBJ2-3; D not resolved. V shed 2 bases and J shed 2 bases, with 5 bases lying between them. Germline V CDR1 and CDR2: MNHNY, SVGAGI (reference sequence). The CDR3 has 13 amino acids. This chain's CDR3 is CASSYRSTDTQYF. In nucleotides, the CDR3 is TGTGCCAGCAGTTACCGCTCCACAGATACGCAGTATTTT.

This clonotype showed up many times. The chain recombines TRBV3-1 with TRBJ1-2; D remains unclear. The germline V gene has CDR1 LGHDT and CDR2 YNNKEL (reference sequence). The V end was cut by 0 bases, the J end by 10 bases, with 9 bases between. This CDR3 comprises 12 residues. CDR3 nucleotides: TGTGCCAGCAGCCAAGACGGCAGGAACTACACCTTC. This gives the protein CASSQDGRNYTF.

The V gene is TRBV4-1, the J gene TRBJ2-1, with D perhaps TRBD1 (6 bases). Germline CDR1 MGHRA, CDR2 YSYEKL. The CDR3 extends over 13 amino acids. V lost 3 bases, J lost 7 bases, and 10 bases lay in between. CDR3 residues: CASSHTDRNEQFF. The DNA for the CDR3 is TGCGCCAGCAGCCACACCGACAGGAATGAGCAGTTCTTC.

The chain is built from TRBV18 and TRBJ2-4, with 7 bases that match TRBD1. Judging by the DNA end, TRBJ2-7 fits better; the J call may be wrong. The CDR3 loop spans 16 amino acids. From germline, CDR1 is KGHSH and CDR2 LQKENI. The CDR3 nucleotides are TGTGCCAGCTCAAGCCAATCGGGACAGATAGTCTACGAGCAGTACTTC. It encodes CASSSQSGQIVYEQYF.

This sequence joins TRBV20-1 and TRBJ2-3; D might be TRBD2 (5 bases). The CDR3 totals 15 residues. Germline CDR1 is DFQATT and CDR2 is SNEGSKA (reference sequence). V gave up 2 bases and J gave up 0 bases, with 12 bases separating them. The CDR3: CSARPPSRSTDTQYF. As DNA, the CDR3 is TGCAGTGCTAGACCCCCTAGCCGTAGCACAGATACGCAGTATTTT.